This is a list of T cell receptor beta chains from one sample in a study of T cell changes during pregnancy in multiple sclerosis. Only in-frame clones appear in the TCRdb table, and some are missing; sequencing was by immunoSEQ multiplex PCR. Among 95,000 to 100,000 clones listed, approximately 92% were seen once. The source material was peripheral blood, sampled in the second trimester of pregnancy. These receptors all come from a female donor with multiple sclerosis, enrolled in a pregnancy study. The CDR3 runs from the conserved cysteine through the conserved F or W. Each record gives: CDR3 length, V gene, J gene, clone size, D gene, CDR3 protein, CDR3 DNA. A D gene is named only where the DNA matches it firmly. Only some rows state a clone size, as once, few, many or a class for expanded clones.

CDR3 length: 14
V gene: TRBV9
J gene: TRBJ1-1
clone size: few
D gene: -
CDR3 protein: CASTPQGTTAEAFF
CDR3 DNA: TGTGCCAGCACTCCACAGGGTACTACCGCTGAAGCTTTCTTT

CDR3 length: 15
V gene: TRBV7-2
J gene: TRBJ1-2
clone size: -
D gene: -
CDR3 protein: CASSSGHSLPRGYTF
CDR3 DNA: TGTGCCAGCAGCTCGGGACATTCGCTTCCGCGCGGCTACACCTTC

CDR3 length: 11
V gene: TRBV7-6
J gene: TRBJ1-1
clone size: -
D gene: -
CDR3 protein: CASGTPDEAFF
CDR3 DNA: TGTGCCAGCGGGACACCCGACGAAGCTTTCTTT

CDR3 length: 14
V gene: TRBV7-3
J gene: TRBJ1-1
clone size: -
D gene: -
CDR3 protein: CASSIGAGPDEAFF
CDR3 DNA: TGTGCCAGCAGCATAGGGGCAGGGCCTGATGAAGCTTTCTTT

CDR3 length: 16
V gene: TRBV10-3
J gene: TRBJ2-7
clone size: -
D gene: TRBD2
CDR3 protein: CAISESERDRSYEQYF
CDR3 DNA: TGTGCCATCAGTGAGTCAGAGCGGGACCGCTCCTACGAGCAGTACTTC

CDR3 length: 15
V gene: TRBV9
J gene: TRBJ2-1
clone size: -
D gene: TRBD2
CDR3 protein: CASSVLAGLLDEQFF
CDR3 DNA: TGTGCCAGCAGCGTACTAGCGGGCCTCTTGGATGAGCAGTTCTTC

CDR3 length: 15
V gene: TRBV27
J gene: TRBJ1-5
clone size: -
D gene: TRBD1
CDR3 protein: CASSASGTGNQPQHF
CDR3 DNA: TGTGCCAGCAGTGCGTCAGGGACAGGGAATCAGCCCCAGCATTTT

CDR3 length: 15
V gene: TRBV19
J gene: TRBJ1-1
clone size: few
D gene: TRBD1
CDR3 protein: CASSATTGQGTEAFF
CDR3 DNA: TGTGCCAGTAGTGCGACTACGGGACAGGGCACTGAAGCTTTCTTT

CDR3 length: 13
V gene: TRBV6-5
J gene: TRBJ2-5
clone size: -
D gene: -
CDR3 protein: CASSYSAGETQYF
CDR3 DNA: TGTGCCAGCAGTTACTCAGCAGGGGAGACCCAGTACTTC

CDR3 length: 14
V gene: TRBV9
J gene: TRBJ2-7
clone size: -
D gene: -
CDR3 protein: CASSVDPKGYEQYF
CDR3 DNA: TGTGCCAGCAGCGTAGATCCTAAGGGGTACGAGCAGTACTTC

CDR3 length: 14
V gene: TRBV28
J gene: TRBJ2-7
clone size: once
D gene: TRBD1
CDR3 protein: CASRPTGGLYEQYF
CDR3 DNA: TGTGCCAGCAGGCCAACAGGGGGCCTCTACGAGCAGTACTTC

CDR3 length: 14
V gene: TRBV10-3
J gene: TRBJ2-7
clone size: -
D gene: -
CDR3 protein: CAISDLQGFHEQYF
CDR3 DNA: TGTGCCATCAGTGACCTCCAGGGTTTCCACGAGCAGTACTTC

CDR3 length: 17
V gene: TRBV18
J gene: TRBJ2-2
clone size: -
D gene: -
CDR3 protein: CASSPIGWPAFTGELFF
CDR3 DNA: TGTGCCAGCTCACCTATCGGGTGGCCAGCGTTCACCGGGGAGCTGTTTTTT

CDR3 length: 15
V gene: TRBV15
J gene: TRBJ2-2
clone size: once
D gene: -
CDR3 protein: CATSVLGAITGELFF
CDR3 DNA: TGTGCCACCTCTGTCTTGGGGGCGATCACCGGGGAGCTGTTTTTT

CDR3 length: 13
V gene: TRBV6-9
J gene: TRBJ2-7
clone size: -
D gene: TRBD1
CDR3 protein: CAAPGQGDHEQYF
CDR3 DNA: TGTGCCGCCCCGGGACAGGGGGATCACGAGCAGTACTTC

CDR3 length: 14
V gene: TRBV27
J gene: TRBJ2-1
clone size: -
D gene: TRBD1
CDR3 protein: CASISGTDRNEQFF
CDR3 DNA: TGTGCCAGCATTTCCGGGACAGATAGGAATGAGCAGTTCTTC

CDR3 length: 16
V gene: TRBV5-1
J gene: TRBJ2-2
clone size: -
D gene: TRBD1
CDR3 protein: CASSLLRTGGTGELFF
CDR3 DNA: TGCGCCAGCAGCTTGTTGCGGACAGGGGGCACCGGGGAGCTGTTTTTT

CDR3 length: 15
V gene: TRBV5-1
J gene: TRBJ1-1
clone size: -
D gene: -
CDR3 protein: CASSYFGVLNTEAFF
CDR3 DNA: TGCGCCAGCAGCTACTTCGGGGTGTTGAACACTGAAGCTTTCTTT

CDR3 length: 15
V gene: TRBV18
J gene: TRBJ2-5
clone size: -
D gene: TRBD1
CDR3 protein: CASSPRDSFQETQYF
CDR3 DNA: TGTGCCAGCTCACCAAGGGACAGTTTCCAAGAGACCCAGTACTTC

CDR3 length: 15
V gene: TRBV28
J gene: TRBJ1-5
clone size: -
D gene: -
CDR3 protein: CASSLVRGSNQPQHF
CDR3 DNA: TGTGCCAGCAGTTTGGTCCGGGGTAGCAATCAGCCCCAGCATTTT

CDR3 length: 15
V gene: TRBV27
J gene: TRBJ2-7
clone size: -
D gene: TRBD2
CDR3 protein: CASGLGLAAPYEQYF
CDR3 DNA: TGTGCCAGCGGCCTGGGACTAGCGGCACCCTACGAGCAGTACTTC

CDR3 length: 15
V gene: TRBV9
J gene: TRBJ2-3
clone size: once
D gene: TRBD2
CDR3 protein: CASSVSSGRADTQYF
CDR3 DNA: TGTGCCAGCAGCGTATCAAGCGGGAGGGCTGATACGCAGTATTTT

CDR3 length: 15
V gene: TRBV25-1
J gene: TRBJ2-1
clone size: -
D gene: TRBD2
CDR3 protein: CASSLGTSGYNEQFF
CDR3 DNA: TGTGCCAGCAGCCTAGGGACTAGCGGGTACAATGAGCAGTTCTTC

CDR3 length: 15
V gene: TRBV7-2
J gene: TRBJ1-1
clone size: -
D gene: -
CDR3 protein: CASSLVWGGNTEAFF
CDR3 DNA: TGTGCCAGCAGCTTGGTGTGGGGAGGGAACACTGAAGCTTTCTTT

CDR3 length: 17
V gene: TRBV9
J gene: TRBJ2-1
clone size: -
D gene: TRBD1
CDR3 protein: CASSDDPRDRVHNEQFF
CDR3 DNA: TGTGCCAGCAGCGACGATCCCCGGGACAGGGTCCACAATGAGCAGTTCTTC

CDR3 length: 16
V gene: TRBV28
J gene: TRBJ1-3
clone size: -
D gene: -
CDR3 protein: CASSLLAGLGGNTIYF
CDR3 DNA: TGTGCCAGCAGTTTGTTAGCGGGCCTCGGGGGAAACACCATATATTTT

CDR3 length: 14
V gene: TRBV4-3
J gene: TRBJ2-2
clone size: -
D gene: -
CDR3 protein: CASSQVGTTGELFF
CDR3 DNA: TGCGCCAGCAGCCAAGTAGGGACTACCGGGGAGCTGTTTTTT